What follows are 31 T cell receptor beta chains derived from one specimen sequenced in a study of T cells after yellow fever vaccination. TCRdb independently ran MiXCR on the 5' RACE reads; one entry per CDR3 protein. This table has some 550,000 distinct CDR3 sequences, approximately 21% appearing once. The sample consisted of PBMCs, taken 15 days after the yellow fever booster vaccination. These receptor sequences come from a man between 25 and 39 years old who received the YFV17D yellow fever vaccine.

This clonotype was seen only a few times. The rearrangement uses TRBV7-6 and TRBJ2-7, with 10 nucleotides matching TRBD2. Germline assignment: CDR1 SGHVS and CDR2 FNYEAQ. After removal of 2 bases from V and 5 bases from J, the junction contained 9 bases not matched to a gene. This CDR3 has 16 residues. CDR3 region: CASSLRASGSENEQYF. CDR3 in DNA: TGTGCCAGCAGCTTACGTGCTAGCGGGAGCGAAAACGAGCAGTACTTC.

The chain recombines TRBV20-1 with TRBJ2-5; no clear D gene. The V end lost 4 bases, the J end lost 11 bases, and 14 bases lay between the germline ends. CDR3 size: 11 residues. Per germline, CDR1 DFQATT and CDR2 SNEGSKA (reference sequence). The CDR3 coding sequence is TGCAGTGCTATCCCGGAGTCTCAACAGTACTTC. The encoded protein is CSAIPESQQYF.

This clonotype showed up just a few times. This chain uses TRBV20-1 with TRBJ1-4; D is uncertain. Per germline, CDR1 DFQATT and CDR2 SNEGSKA (reference sequence). This CDR3 comprises 13 residues. The V gene lost 6 bases and the J gene lost 13 bases, with 21 bases spanning the gap. The chain's CDR3 is CSATRTQNEGLFF. The CDR3 DNA is TGCAGTGCCACTCGGACCCAGAATGAAGGACTGTTTTTT.

This clonotype was counted a few times. The chain has TRBV5-1 and TRBJ2-7; 8 bases fit TRBD1. The CDR3 loop spans 15 amino acids. The germline V gene encodes CDR1 SGHRS and CDR2 YFSETQ. V was clipped by 5 bases and J by 2 bases; unmatched bases: 9. CDR3 sequence reads: CASRSGTGATYEQYF. CDR3 DNA sequence: TGCGCCAGCAGATCCGGGACAGGCGCTACCTACGAGCAGTACTTC.

This clonotype occurred a few times. The rearrangement joins TRBV6-5 to TRBJ1-2, with a weak D call TRBD1 (6 bases). CDR1 is MNHEY, CDR2 SVGAGI, per germline. This CDR3 has 13 amino acids. The V and J ends lost 2 bases and 8 bases respectively, with 12 bases between them. The CDR3, as DNA: TGTGCCAGCAGTTACACGGGGGCGGGGGGCTACACCTTC. Residues: CASSYTGAGGYTF.

The V and J genes are TRBV27 and TRBJ2-7; D not certain. The CDR3 is 16 residues long. CDR1 is MNHEY and CDR2 is SMNVEV in the germline V gene (reference sequence). V lost 3 bases and J 0 bases, leaving 15 bases between the germline ends. As DNA, the CDR3 is TGTGCCAGCAGTTTGGCTTGGGCGATTAGCTCCTACGAGCAGTACTTC. This sequence encodes CASSLAWAISSYEQYF.

This clonotype was counted only a few times. J is TRBJ1-4 and V is TRBV27; D remains unclear. With 3 bases removed from V and 0 bases from J, the gap between germline ends came to 5 bases. CDR3 length: 14 amino acids. Per germline, CDR1 MNHEY and CDR2 SMNVEV (reference sequence). The CDR3 DNA follows: TGTGCCAGCAGTTTGCTGGCAACTAATGAAAAACTGTTTTTT. It codes for CASSLLATNEKLFF. Full variable domain (missing parts from reference TRBV27 and TRBJ1-4): EAQVTQNPRYLITVTGKKLTVTCSQNMNHEYMSWYRQDPGLGLRQIYYSMNVEVTDKGDVPEGYKVSRKEKRNFPLILESPSPNQTSLYFCASSLLATNEKLFFGSGTQLSVL.

The rearrangement joins TRBV25-1 to TRBJ2-7; TRBD2 might be the D (8 bases). Germline CDR1 is MGHDK and CDR2 is SYGVNS. CDR3 length: 19 residues. V shed 10 bases and J shed 5 bases, with 36 bases lying between them. CDR3 DNA: TGTGCCAACTATCGAGGACAGGCCGAGGGCCAGCGGGAGACCCACGAGCAGTACTTC. This sequence encodes CANYRGQAEGQRETHEQYF.

The rearrangement links TRBV10-1 to TRBJ2-3; a possible D gene is TRBD1 (5 bases). V was pared by 0 bases and J by 5 bases, with 15 bases between. The CDR3 sequence is 16 residues long. Per the germline V gene, CDR1 is WNHNN and CDR2 is SYGVQD (reference sequence). The CDR3 is CASSESPAGLRDTQYF. The CDR3 coding sequence is TGCGCCAGCAGTGAGTCGCCGGCAGGGCTTAGAGATACGCAGTATTTT.

This clonotype was recorded a few times. This rearrangement joins TRBV11-2 to TRBJ2-5; 13 bases fit TRBD2. The junction had 14 bases not matched to a gene; V was cut back by 6 bases and J by 4 bases. Germline CDR1 and CDR2: SGHAT and FQNNGV. This CDR3 is 18 amino acids long. The CDR3 coding sequence is TGTGCCAGCAGTTCGGGACTAGCGGGATTCCTTAAAAGAGAGACCCAGTACTTC. As protein: CASSSGLAGFLKRETQYF.

V is TRBV20-1 and J is TRBJ2-3; a weak D match, TRBD2 (7 bases). The CDR3 length is 17 residues. Trimming pared 6 bases from V and 2 bases from J, leaving 24 bases between. The germline V gene has CDR1 DFQATT and CDR2 SNEGSKA (reference sequence). Written as DNA, the CDR3 is TGCAGTGCCCCTATTATGCGGGGGAGGGGGGCCACAGATACGCAGTATTTT. Its protein is CSAPIMRGRGATDTQYF.

V gene TRBV5-1 combines with J gene TRBJ2-2; 12 positions match TRBD2. Germline CDR1 is SGHRS and CDR2 is YFSETQ. V lost 7 bases to trimming and J lost 0 bases; unmatched junction nucleotides: 13. The CDR3 spans 19 residues. CDR3: CASVTGTSGHKANTGELFF. CDR3 in DNA: TGCGCCAGCGTCACCGGGACTAGCGGGCACAAAGCGAACACCGGGGAGCTGTTTTTT.

The V call is TRBV7-6, the J call TRBJ2-3; TRBD2 matches 16 bases. CDR3 length equals 17 residues. Germline V gene lookup returns CDR1 SGHVS and CDR2 FNYEAQ. With V trimmed by 4 bases and J by 3 bases, 4 bases remained unmatched. Here the CDR3 reads CASSSGLAGGMTDTQYF. The CDR3 nucleotides read TGTGCCAGCAGCTCGGGACTAGCGGGAGGGATGACAGATACGCAGTATTTT.

A few counts support this clonotype. V usage is TRBV12-3 or TRBV12-4 and J usage is TRBJ2-7; 14 bases map to TRBD2. The V and J ends lost 5 bases and 3 bases, in that order; junction bases with no gene match: 6. The CDR3 is made up of 16 amino acids. CDR3 DNA sequence: TGTGCCAGCAGTCAAGGACTAGCGGGAGGTGGCTACGAGCAGTACTTC. Translation: CASSQGLAGGGYEQYF.

This chain links TRBV29-1 with TRBJ2-5, with D tentatively TRBD2 (5 bases). This CDR3 is built from 12 residues. V lost 4 bases and J 5 bases, leaving 11 bases between the germline ends. Germline CDR1 is SQVTM and CDR2 is ANQGSEA. CDR3 loop: CSVVGSGETQYF. The CDR3 DNA reads TGCAGCGTTGTTGGGTCGGGGGAGACCCAGTACTTC.

This clonotype was counted many times. This chain links TRBV12-3 or TRBV12-4 with TRBJ2-5; tentatively, D is TRBD2 (5 bases). The CDR3 contains 11 residues. The V and J ends lost 4 bases and 5 bases respectively, with 5 bases between them. CDR3 loop: CASSSGETQYF. CDR3 coding DNA: TGTGCCAGCAGTTCGGGGGAGACCCAGTACTTC.

J is TRBJ2-3 and V is TRBV12-3 or TRBV12-4; D possibly corresponds to TRBD1 (6 bases). CDR3 length: 17 amino acids. Trimming took 7 bases from V and 0 from J, leaving 20 bases between them. For the CDR3, the DNA is TGTGCCAGCAACCTAGGGGGTCTAGCACAAAGCACAGATACGCAGTATTTT. This gives the protein CASNLGGLAQSTDTQYF.

This clonotype was counted only a few times. This sequence joins TRBV12-3 or TRBV12-4 and TRBJ2-7; TRBD2 matches at 13 bases. The CDR3 is 19 residues long. Trimming removed 7 bases from V and 4 bases from J; junction bases left unmatched: 19. As DNA, the CDR3 is TGTGCCAGCAAGGATGGGGGGAATACGGGACTAGCGGGACAGTACGAGCAGTACTTC. As protein: CASKDGGNTGLAGQYEQYF.

J is TRBJ2-3 and V is TRBV7-8; unclear D gene. Germline V gene lookup returns CDR1 SGHVS and CDR2 FQNEAQ. The length of the CDR3 is 13 residues. V dropped 5 bases and J dropped 14 bases, with 20 bases sitting between them. CDR3 in amino acids: CASSTPRDSQPYF. The CDR3 DNA reads TGTGCCAGCAGCACCCCCCGTGATAGCCAGCCGTATTTT.

The V gene is TRBV29-1, the J gene TRBJ2-3; D is uncertain. The germline V and J ends were trimmed by 1 base and 1 base, with 6 bases remaining between them. This CDR3 contains 13 residues. Germline V gene sequence: CDR1 SQVTM, CDR2 ANQGSEA. The CDR3 sequence is CSVEVPGTDTQYF. The CDR3 DNA sequence: TGCAGCGTTGAAGTGCCAGGCACAGATACGCAGTATTTT.

This chain uses TRBV7-2 with TRBJ2-7; tentative D call: TRBD2 (6 bases). There are 13 residues in the CDR3. Germline CDR1 and CDR2: SGHTA and FQGNSA. Trimming took off 11 bases at V and 4 bases at J, with 18 bases between the two ends. CDR3: CALREEGIYEQYF. DNA for the CDR3: TGTGCCCTTAGAGAGGAGGGGATATACGAGCAGTACTTC.

The gene calls are TRBV7-9 and TRBJ1-2; tentatively, D is TRBD1 (5 bases). Trimming cost V 5 bases and J 4 bases, with 17 bases left between them. CDR1 is SEHNR, CDR2 FQNEAQ, per germline (reference sequence). This CDR3 has 15 residues. The CDR3 spells CASSPEVSGGYGYTF. The DNA for the CDR3 is TGTGCCAGCAGCCCCGAAGTGTCGGGGGGCTATGGCTACACCTTC.

This clonotype appeared a few times. V gene TRBV4-2 combines with J gene TRBJ1-1; TRBD1 aligns across 9 bases. Losses at the gene ends were 1 base for V and 0 bases for J; bases not matched to a gene: 6. The CDR3 is 17 amino acids. The germline gives CDR1 LGHNA, CDR2 YNFKEQ. CDR3 amino acids: CASSQGDRAKMNTEAFF. DNA for the CDR3: TGTGCCAGCAGCCAAGGGGACAGGGCGAAGATGAACACTGAAGCTTTCTTT.

This clonotype was seen a handful of times. This chain links TRBV10-3 with TRBJ2-7; D may be TRBD1 (6 bases). Per germline, CDR1 ENHRY and CDR2 SYGVKD. The ends were cut back, 2 bases at V and 2 bases at J, with 10 bases in the middle. This CDR3 is built from 14 residues. Here the CDR3 reads CAISESQGPYEQYF. In DNA form, the CDR3 reads TGTGCCATCAGTGAGAGCCAGGGGCCCTACGAGCAGTACTTC.

This clonotype has just a few counts. The chain employs TRBV24-1 and TRBJ2-1, with D maybe TRBD2 (5 bases). There are 12 residues in the CDR3. The germline V and J ends were trimmed by 3 bases and 10 bases, with 9 bases remaining between them. The germline V gene has CDR1 KGHDR and CDR2 SFDVKD. As DNA, the CDR3 is TGTGCCACCAGTGATGGAGGTGGCGAGCAGTTCTTC. Amino acid sequence: CATSDGGGEQFF.

This clonotype was counted many times. This sequence joins TRBV7-9 and TRBJ2-1; 9 nucleotides match TRBD2. V dropped 7 bases and J dropped 7; count of bases not matched to a gene: 8. CDR3 length: 14 amino acids. The V gene's germline CDR1 is SEHNR and CDR2 FQNEAQ (reference sequence). This chain's CDR3 is CASIALAGINEQFF. CDR3 sequence (DNA): TGTGCCAGCATCGCCCTAGCGGGAATAAATGAGCAGTTCTTC.

V is TRBV6-5 and J is TRBJ1-1; TRBD1 might be the D (5 bases). Germline V lookup: CDR1 MNHEY, CDR2 SVGAGI. Trimming removed 2 bases from V and 6 bases from J, with 13 bases in between. This CDR3 contains 14 residues. CDR3 amino acids: CASSYEPTAAEAFF. The CDR3 DNA is TGTGCCAGCAGTTACGAACCGACAGCAGCTGAAGCTTTCTTT.

The chain has TRBV23-1 and TRBJ2-7, with D maybe TRBD1 (5 bases). TRBV23-1 counts as an open reading frame of uncertain function. The CDR3 loop spans 18 amino acids. V dropped 0 bases and J dropped 3 bases, with 21 bases sitting between them. The CDR3 reads CASSQSNGKSTALYEQYF. CDR3 nucleotide sequence: TGCGCCAGCAGTCAATCCAATGGGAAATCGACAGCCCTCTACGAGCAGTACTTC.

This clonotype was seen a few times. The chain couples TRBV4-2 to TRBJ2-5, with D perhaps given as TRBD1 or TRBD2 (5 bases each). Trimming left V 4 bases short and J 4 bases short, with 19 bases between. Germline CDR1 is LGHNA and CDR2 is YNFKEQ. The CDR3 is 16 residues long. The CDR3 DNA sequence: TGTGCCAGCAGCCCTCGGGGTTCCGGGGACGTAGAGACCCAGTACTTC. Its protein product is CASSPRGSGDVETQYF.

The rearrangement uses TRBV4-3 and TRBJ2-4; D might be TRBD1 (7 bases). Germline V gives CDR1 LGHNA, CDR2 YSLEER. The CDR3 sequence is 19 residues long. V lost 4 bases and J 2 bases, leaving 24 bases between the germline ends. The CDR3 DNA reads as TGCGCCAGCAGCCCAGAAAGGGCAGGGGGGTTAGTTACCAAAAACATTCAGTACTTC. It translates to CASSPERAGGLVTKNIQYF.

In its sample, this clonotype ranks as medium-sized. V and J are TRBV12-3 or TRBV12-4 and TRBJ2-2; 9 nucleotides match TRBD1. The CDR3 covers 14 residues. V shed 2 bases, J shed 6 bases, and the junction held 1 base outside the gene matches. In nucleotides, the CDR3 is TGTGCCAGCAGTTTAACAGGGGGCGCCGGGGAGCTGTTTTTT. Its translation is CASSLTGGAGELFF.